The 22 T cell receptor beta chains reported below all come from one sample, sequenced in a study of vaccination effects on CD4 cells after COVID-19. Within the ViraFEST assay, antigen-specific CD4+ T cells underwent expansion with viral peptide pools prior to sequencing. Culture lasted over 9 days before CD4+ T cell isolation. Nucleocapsid antibody tests were negative, and the vaccine recipients had no prior SARS-CoV-2 infection. The data were produced by immunoSEQ multiplex PCR, yet TCRdb's version contains in-frame clones alone and is incomplete. The sample includes 78,000 or so clones, around 81% seen only once; the top ten take about 10%. Which antigens these TCRs recognize remains unknown. The material was CD4+ T cells from PBMCs cultured with SARS-CoV-2 spike peptides, obtained before COVID-19 vaccination. The source is a human donor who received a COVID-19 vaccine.

The chain couples TRBV2 to TRBJ1-6; 8 nucleotides line up with TRBD1. The germline CDR1 and CDR2 sequences are SNHLY and FYNNEI. The CDR3 contains 13 residues. The J segment lost 7 bases and the V segment lost 8 bases, leaving 4 bases of the junction unmatched. CDR3 nucleotide sequence: TGTGCCAGCGGGGGACAGGCGAATTCACCCCTCCACTTT. Its translation is CASGGQANSPLHF.

The CDR3 nucleotides are TGTGCCAGCAGCGTAGAGGTTGAAGGAAACACCATATATTTT. It encodes CASSVEVEGNTIYF. The rearrangement uses TRBV9 and TRBJ1-3; no firm D call. The CDR3 is 14 amino acids. Germline CDR1 reads SGDLS; CDR2 reads YYNGEE. Between the trimmed V and J ends, which lost 0 bases and 4 bases, there was a span of 8 bases.

The rearrangement joins TRBV11-2 to TRBJ1-2, with 7 bases identical to TRBD1. Germline V gene data show CDR1 as SGHAT and CDR2 as FQNNGV. The CDR3 has 14 amino acids. V lost 6 bases and J lost 4; bases outside the gene matches: 8. CDR3 nucleotides: TGTGCCAGCAGAGCATCAGGGGGTAGCTATGGCTACACCTTC. It yields the protein CASRASGGSYGYTF. The full variable domain, with the rest looked up from reference TRBV11-2 and TRBJ1-2, is EAGVAQSPRYKIIEKRQSVAFWCNPISGHATLYWYQQILGQGPKLLIQFQNNGVVDDSQLPKDRFSAERLKGVDSTLKIQPAKLEDSAVYLCASRASGGSYGYTFGSGTRLTVV.

The chain employs TRBV7-3 and TRBJ1-2; D is unresolved. Germline CDR1 is SGHTA and CDR2 is FQGTGA. The V gene lost 5 bases and the J gene lost 7 bases, with 14 bases spanning the gap. The CDR3 runs 13 residues. CDR3 protein: CASSPTAGFGYTF. CDR3 DNA sequence: TGTGCCAGCAGCCCGACGGCGGGCTTTGGCTACACCTTC.

The rearrangement uses TRBV6-5 and TRBJ1-2, with D unclear. The V end lost 0 bases, the J end lost 4 bases, and 15 bases lay between the germline ends. The length of the CDR3 is 16 residues. CDR1 is MNHEY and CDR2 is SVGAGI in the germline V gene. CDR3 DNA: TGTGCCAGCAGTTACTCTGGCATAAGAGGGCTCTATGGCTACACCTTC. This encodes CASSYSGIRGLYGYTF.

Only a few counts were recorded for this clone. The gene calls are TRBV11-2 and TRBJ2-2, with 11 bases aligning to TRBD2. V lost 1 base to trimming and J lost 4 bases; unmatched junction nucleotides: 5. Germline lookup yields CDR1 SGHAT and CDR2 FQNNGV. This CDR3 is built from 17 residues. CDR3 bases: TGTGCCAGCAGCTTAGCCCCGGGACTAGCGGCCACCGGGGAGCTGTTTTTT. It encodes CASSLAPGLAATGELFF.

CDR3 DNA: TGTGCCAGCAGCCCGGGGGTCGTGGTGGGCAATCAGCCCCAGCATTTT. Its translation is CASSPGVVVGNQPQHF. The V call is TRBV5-8, the J call TRBJ1-5; TRBD1 is a possible D gene (5 bases). Trimming took 4 bases from V and 2 from J, leaving 16 bases between them. The CDR3 has 16 amino acids. The germline V gene has CDR1 SGHTS and CDR2 YDEGEE.

This clone was observed a few times. V is TRBV3-1 (or the pseudogene TRBV3-2) and J is TRBJ1-3, with D unresolved. Trimming cost V 6 bases and J 0 bases, with 6 bases left between them. Germline V CDR1 and CDR2: LGHDT, YNNKEL (reference sequence). There are 13 residues in the CDR3. CDR3 in amino acids: CASRPGSGNTIYF. The CDR3 coding sequence is TGTGCCAGCAGGCCAGGCTCTGGAAACACCATATATTTT.

The rearrangement joins TRBV15 to TRBJ2-7; no reliable D call. The ends were cut back, 6 bases at V and 2 bases at J, with 14 bases in the middle. This CDR3 is built from 14 residues. Germline V lookup: CDR1 LNHNV, CDR2 YYDKDF (reference sequence). CDR3 region: CATSKEFYTYEQYV. Here the CDR3 DNA reads TGTGCCACCAGTAAAGAGTTTTATACCTACGAGCAGTACGTC.

The rearrangement links TRBV6-6 to TRBJ1-1; D possibly corresponds to TRBD1 (6 bases). V lost 5 bases and J lost 4, with 11 bases in between. Germline values: CDR1 MNHNY, CDR2 SVGAGI (reference sequence). This CDR3 is built from 13 residues. The DNA of the CDR3 is TGTGCCAGCAGTACATTGGGGGCCACTGAAGCTTTCTTT. Amino acids: CASSTLGATEAFF.

CDR3 sequence: CASSSTGTGVVALHF. The CDR3 DNA sequence: TGCGCCAGCAGCTCGACGGGGACAGGGGTAGTGGCCCTCCACTTT. V is TRBV5-1 and J is TRBJ1-6; 10 bases are shared with TRBD1. Germline V gene sequence: CDR1 SGHRS, CDR2 YFSETQ. The CDR3 has 15 residues. Unmatched junction bases numbered 11, after V lost 3 bases and J lost 14 bases.

The rearrangement uses TRBV18 and TRBJ2-3; D remains ambiguous. The CDR3 runs to 15 residues. V gave up 3 bases and J gave up 1 base, with 11 bases separating them. Germline V gene lookup returns CDR1 KGHSH and CDR2 LQKENI. The CDR3 loop is CASSPVNLRTDTQYF. The CDR3 nucleotides are TGTGCCAGCTCACCGGTCAACCTACGCACAGATACGCAGTATTTT.

The sample holds a few counts of this clone. V is TRBV5-1 and J is TRBJ2-1; D ambiguous. From germline, CDR1 is SGHRS and CDR2 YFSETQ. The CDR3 contains 17 residues. Between the trimmed V and J ends, which lost 0 bases and 1 base, there was a span of 14 bases. In nucleotides, the CDR3 is TGCGCCAGCAGCTTGGGTCGCCAGACCCATTCCTACAATGAGCAGTTCTTC. Its protein product is CASSLGRQTHSYNEQFF.

The genes are TRBV12-5 and TRBJ2-5; D not resolved. Trimming cost V 0 bases and J 0 bases, with 20 bases left between them. Germline CDR1 is LGHNT and CDR2 is FRNRAP. The CDR3 has 19 residues. This chain's CDR3 is CASGLVLDGKPPYQETQYF. CDR3 in DNA: TGTGCTAGTGGTTTGGTATTGGACGGCAAACCCCCGTACCAAGAGACCCAGTACTTC.

J is TRBJ1-2 and V is TRBV7-9, with a tentative D call TRBD1 (5 bases). CDR1 and CDR2 (germline): SEHNR, FQNEAQ (reference sequence). Deletions cut 5 bases from V and 5 bases from J, with 15 bases between. The CDR3 is made up of 14 amino acids. In nucleotides, the CDR3 is TGTGCCAGCAGCGACCCGCAGGGTCCTTATGGCTACACCTTC. Its protein is CASSDPQGPYGYTF.

This chain joins TRBV6-5 and TRBJ2-3; no clear D. The CDR3 covers 13 residues. Deletions cut 11 bases from V and 0 bases from J, with 12 bases between. Germline CDR1 is MNHEY and CDR2 is SVGAGI. The CDR3, as DNA: TGTGCCGCAAGGGCCTTGAGCACAGATACGCAGTATTTT. It codes for CAARALSTDTQYF.

The V call is TRBV9, the J call TRBJ1-2; no firm D call. CDR3 length: 12 residues. V lost 3 bases and J 4 bases, leaving 7 bases between the germline ends. The germline V gene has CDR1 SGDLS and CDR2 YYNGEE. The CDR3 spells CASSAHGYGYTF. The CDR3 bases are TGTGCCAGCAGCGCCCACGGCTATGGCTACACCTTC. The full variable domain, with the rest looked up from reference TRBV9 and TRBJ1-2, is DSGVTQTPKHLITATGQRVTLRCSPRSGDLSVYWYQQSLDQGLQFLIQYYNGEERAKGNILERFSAQQFPDLHSELNLSSLELGDSALYFCASSAHGYGYTFGSGTRLTVV.

The chain recombines TRBV19 with TRBJ1-5; D gene ambiguous. CDR1 and CDR2 (germline): LNHDA, SQIVND (reference sequence). Trimming stripped 6 bases from V and 3 bases from J, with 18 bases between. There are 16 residues in the CDR3. The CDR3 nucleotides are TGTGCCAGTAGCTCTAAGAAGGGCAGCTTCAATCAGCCCCAGCATTTT. The encoded protein is CASSSKKGSFNQPQHF. Together with reference TRBV19 and TRBJ1-5, the CDR3 gives the full variable domain: DGGITQSPKYLFRKEGQNVTLSCEQNLNHDAMYWYRQDPGQGLRLIYYSQIVNDFQKGDIAEGYSVSREKKESFPLTVTSAQKNPTAFYLCASSSKKGSFNQPQHFGDGTRLSIL.

CDR3 DNA sequence: TGTGCCAGCAGCCCGCTCGCCCCTATTAACTCCTACGAGCAGTACGTC. Its protein is CASSPLAPINSYEQYV. The rearrangement links TRBV6-2 or TRBV6-3 to TRBJ2-7; D is unclear. Germline V gene data show CDR1 as MNHEY and CDR2 as SVGEGT. Trimming shortened V by 6 bases and J by 0 bases, and 18 bases separated the two germline ends. The CDR3 loop spans 16 amino acids.

The chain links TRBV5-1 to TRBJ1-4; tentatively, D is TRBD1 (6 bases). Germline CDR1 SGHRS, CDR2 YFSETQ. This CDR3 region has 16 residues. V lost 0 bases to trimming and J lost 6 bases, with 15 bases between them. CDR3 region: CASSLGPQGSDEKLFF. The DNA of the CDR3 is TGCGCCAGCAGCTTGGGACCACAGGGTTCGGATGAAAAACTGTTTTTT. Variable domain in full (rest from reference TRBV5-1 and TRBJ1-4): KAGVTQTPRYLIKTRGQQVTLSCSPISGHRSVSWYQQTPGQGLQFLFEYFSETQRNKGNFPGRFSGRQFSNSRSEMNVSTLELGDSALYLCASSLGPQGSDEKLFFGSGTQLSVL.

This rearrangement joins TRBV18 to TRBJ1-4, with TRBD1 identical over 9 bases. This CDR3 is 16 amino acids long. J gave up 2 bases and V 3 bases, and 4 bases lay outside the gene matches. Looked up from germline, CDR1 is KGHSH and CDR2 is LQKENI. CDR3 coding DNA: TGTGCCAGCTCACCGGGACAGGGAGGCACTAATGAAAAACTGTTTTTT. Translating it yields CASSPGQGGTNEKLFF.

This chain links TRBV5-1 with TRBJ2-3; 7 nucleotides match TRBD1. Trimming took 4 bases from V and 4 from J; bases not matched to a gene: 15. The V gene's germline CDR1 is SGHRS and CDR2 YFSETQ. The CDR3 spans 17 residues. The CDR3 sequence is CASSRAPGQKKSDTQYF. The CDR3 DNA reads as TGCGCCAGCAGCAGAGCTCCGGGACAGAAAAAATCAGATACGCAGTATTTT.